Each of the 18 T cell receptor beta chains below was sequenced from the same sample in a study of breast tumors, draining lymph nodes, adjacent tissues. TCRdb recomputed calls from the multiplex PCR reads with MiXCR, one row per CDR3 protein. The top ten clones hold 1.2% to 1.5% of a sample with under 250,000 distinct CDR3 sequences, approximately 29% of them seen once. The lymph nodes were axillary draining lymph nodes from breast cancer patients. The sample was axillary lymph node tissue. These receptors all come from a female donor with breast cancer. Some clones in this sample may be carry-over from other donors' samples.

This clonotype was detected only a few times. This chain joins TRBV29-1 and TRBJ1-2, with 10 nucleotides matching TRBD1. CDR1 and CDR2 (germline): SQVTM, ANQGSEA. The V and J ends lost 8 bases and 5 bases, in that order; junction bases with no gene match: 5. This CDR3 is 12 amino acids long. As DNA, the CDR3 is TGCAGCTTAGAGGGACAGGGGTATGGCTACACCTTC. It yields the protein CSLEGQGYGYTF.

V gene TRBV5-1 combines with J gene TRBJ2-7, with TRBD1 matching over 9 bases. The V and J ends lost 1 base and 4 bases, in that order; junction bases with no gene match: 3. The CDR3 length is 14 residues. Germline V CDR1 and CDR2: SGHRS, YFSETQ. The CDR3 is CASSLRDRAYEQYF. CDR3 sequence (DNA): TGCGCCAGCAGCTTGAGGGACAGGGCTTACGAGCAGTACTTC.

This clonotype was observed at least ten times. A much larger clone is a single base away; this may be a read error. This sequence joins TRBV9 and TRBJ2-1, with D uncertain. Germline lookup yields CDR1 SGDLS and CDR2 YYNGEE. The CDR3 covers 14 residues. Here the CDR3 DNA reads TGTGCCAGCAGCGTAGAGTGGAGTTACAATGAGCAGTCCTTC. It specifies CASSVEWSYNEQSF.

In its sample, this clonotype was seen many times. This CDR3 reads CASTEGPNQETQYF. The DNA for the CDR3 is TGTGCCAGCACAGAAGGGCCTAACCAAGAGACCCAGTACTTC. The genes are TRBV6-1 and TRBJ2-5; D remains unclear. Germline V lookup: CDR1 MNHNS, CDR2 SASEGT. This CDR3 comprises 14 residues. Trimming stripped 7 bases from V and 0 bases from J, with 12 bases between.

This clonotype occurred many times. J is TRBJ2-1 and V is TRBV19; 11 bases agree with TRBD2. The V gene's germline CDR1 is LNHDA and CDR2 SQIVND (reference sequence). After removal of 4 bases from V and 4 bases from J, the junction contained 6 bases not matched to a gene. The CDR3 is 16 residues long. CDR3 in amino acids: CASSTIAGGIYNEQFF. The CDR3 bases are TGTGCCAGTAGTACCATAGCGGGAGGGATTTACAATGAGCAGTTCTTC.

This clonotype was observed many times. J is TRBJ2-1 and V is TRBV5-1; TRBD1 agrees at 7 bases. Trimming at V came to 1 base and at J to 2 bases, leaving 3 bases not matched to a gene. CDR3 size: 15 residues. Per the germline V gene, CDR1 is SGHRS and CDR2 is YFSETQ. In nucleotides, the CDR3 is TGCGCCAGCAGCTTGCCTACAGGGGCCTACAATGAGCAGTTCTTC. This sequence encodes CASSLPTGAYNEQFF. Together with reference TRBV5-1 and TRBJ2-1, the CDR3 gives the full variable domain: KAGVTQTPRYLIKTRGQQVTLSCSPISGHRSVSWYQQTPGQGLQFLFEYFSETQRNKGNFPGRFSGRQFSNSRSEMNVSTLELGDSALYLCASSLPTGAYNEQFFGPGTRLTVL.

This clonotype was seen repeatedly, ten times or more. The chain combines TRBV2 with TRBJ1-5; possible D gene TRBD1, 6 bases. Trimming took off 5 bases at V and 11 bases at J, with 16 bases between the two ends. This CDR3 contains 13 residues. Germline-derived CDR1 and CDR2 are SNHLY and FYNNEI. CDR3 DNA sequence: TGTGCCAGCAGTCGCAGGCCTGAGGGGGCCCAGCATTTT. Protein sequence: CASSRRPEGAQHF.

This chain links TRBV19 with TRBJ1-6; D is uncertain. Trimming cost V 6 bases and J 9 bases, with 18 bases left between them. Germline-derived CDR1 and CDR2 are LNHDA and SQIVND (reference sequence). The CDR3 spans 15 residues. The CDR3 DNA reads TGTGCCAGTAGGCGGGAGCGGGATGGTATTTCACCCCTCCACTTT. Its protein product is CASRRERDGISPLHF. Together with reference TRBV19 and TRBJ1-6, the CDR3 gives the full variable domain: DGGITQSPKYLFRKEGQNVTLSCEQNLNHDAMYWYRQDPGQGLRLIYYSQIVNDFQKGDIAEGYSVSREKKESFPLTVTSAQKNPTAFYLCASRRERDGISPLHFGNGTRLTVT.

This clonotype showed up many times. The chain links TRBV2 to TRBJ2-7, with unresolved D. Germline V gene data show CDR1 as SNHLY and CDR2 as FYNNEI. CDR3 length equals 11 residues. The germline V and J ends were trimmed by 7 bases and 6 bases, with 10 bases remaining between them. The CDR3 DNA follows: TGTGCCAGCACGACCTTTTTCGAGCAGTACTTC. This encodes CASTTFFEQYF.

CDR3 DNA sequence: TGTGCTAGTGGTCCACCCCAAAAAAGTATTAACACTGAAGCTTTCTTT. Amino acids: CASGPPQKSINTEAFF. The rearrangement uses TRBV12-5 and TRBJ1-1; no definite D call. The V gene's germline CDR1 is LGHNT and CDR2 FRNRAP. This CDR3 is built from 16 residues. Trimming shortened V by 5 bases and J by 2 bases, and 18 bases separated the two germline ends.

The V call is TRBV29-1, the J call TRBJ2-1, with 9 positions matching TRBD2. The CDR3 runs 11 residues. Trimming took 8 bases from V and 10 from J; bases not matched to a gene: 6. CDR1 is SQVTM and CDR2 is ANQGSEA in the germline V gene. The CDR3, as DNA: TGCAGCTACGGACTAGCGAAAGAGCAGTTCTTC. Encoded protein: CSYGLAKEQFF.

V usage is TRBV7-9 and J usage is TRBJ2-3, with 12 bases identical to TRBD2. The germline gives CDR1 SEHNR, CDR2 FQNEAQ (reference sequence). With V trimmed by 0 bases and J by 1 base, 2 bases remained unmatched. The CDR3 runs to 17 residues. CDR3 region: CASSLARLAGGTDTQYF. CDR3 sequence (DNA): TGTGCCAGCAGCTTAGCCCGACTAGCGGGAGGCACAGATACGCAGTATTTT. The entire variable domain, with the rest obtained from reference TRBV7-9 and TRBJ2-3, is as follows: DTGVSQNPRHKITKRGQNVTFRCDPISEHNRLYWYRQTLGQGPEFLTYFQNEAQLEKSRLLSDRFSAERPKGSFSTLEIQRTEQGDSAMYLCASSLARLAGGTDTQYFGPGTRLTVL.

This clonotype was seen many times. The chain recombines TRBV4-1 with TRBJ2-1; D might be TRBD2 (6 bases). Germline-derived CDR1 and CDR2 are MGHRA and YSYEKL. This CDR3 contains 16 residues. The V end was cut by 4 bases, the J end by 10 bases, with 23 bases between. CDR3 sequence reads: CASSPIRYSGTSEQFF. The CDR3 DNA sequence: TGCGCCAGCAGCCCAATTCGTTATAGCGGTACTAGCGAGCAGTTCTTC.

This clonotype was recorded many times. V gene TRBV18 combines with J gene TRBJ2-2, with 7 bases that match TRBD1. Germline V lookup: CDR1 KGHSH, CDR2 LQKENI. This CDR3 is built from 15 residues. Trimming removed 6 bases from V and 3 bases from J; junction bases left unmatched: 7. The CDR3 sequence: CASSRRDSDTGELFF. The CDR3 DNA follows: TGTGCCAGCTCGCGAAGGGACAGTGACACCGGGGAGCTGTTTTTT.

The CDR3 DNA is TGTGCCAGTAGTCTGAGCGGGAGGGACAATGAGCAGTTCTTC. It yields the protein CASSLSGRDNEQFF. The chain has TRBV19 and TRBJ2-1; 10 bases are a match to TRBD2. V gave up 5 bases and J gave up 5 bases; unmatched junction bases: 3. This CDR3 spans 14 amino acids. Germline assignment: CDR1 LNHDA and CDR2 SQIVND (reference sequence).

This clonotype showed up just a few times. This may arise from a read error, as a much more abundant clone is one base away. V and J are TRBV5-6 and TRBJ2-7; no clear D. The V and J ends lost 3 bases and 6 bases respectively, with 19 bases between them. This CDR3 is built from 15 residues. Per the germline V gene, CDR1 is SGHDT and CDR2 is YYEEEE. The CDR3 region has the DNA TGTGCCAGCAGCTCGTTCTACACGGTGGTGGGCGAGCAGTACTTC. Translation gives CASSSFYTVVGEQYF.

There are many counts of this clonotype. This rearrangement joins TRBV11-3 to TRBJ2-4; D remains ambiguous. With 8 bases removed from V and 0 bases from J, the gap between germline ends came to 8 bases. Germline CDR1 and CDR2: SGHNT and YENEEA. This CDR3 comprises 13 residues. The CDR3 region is CASASEAKNIQYF. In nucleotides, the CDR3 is TGTGCCAGCGCCAGCGAAGCCAAAAACATTCAGTACTTC.

The CDR3 region has the DNA TGCGCCAGCAGTGAGACACTAGCGGGAATTGGCGAGCAGTACTTC. This sequence encodes CASSETLAGIGEQYF. The chain uses TRBV10-1 and TRBJ2-7, with 10 bases lining up with TRBD2. The V and J ends lost 2 bases and 6 bases, in that order; junction bases with no gene match: 7. This CDR3 is 15 amino acids long. Germline values: CDR1 WNHNN, CDR2 SYGVQD (reference sequence).